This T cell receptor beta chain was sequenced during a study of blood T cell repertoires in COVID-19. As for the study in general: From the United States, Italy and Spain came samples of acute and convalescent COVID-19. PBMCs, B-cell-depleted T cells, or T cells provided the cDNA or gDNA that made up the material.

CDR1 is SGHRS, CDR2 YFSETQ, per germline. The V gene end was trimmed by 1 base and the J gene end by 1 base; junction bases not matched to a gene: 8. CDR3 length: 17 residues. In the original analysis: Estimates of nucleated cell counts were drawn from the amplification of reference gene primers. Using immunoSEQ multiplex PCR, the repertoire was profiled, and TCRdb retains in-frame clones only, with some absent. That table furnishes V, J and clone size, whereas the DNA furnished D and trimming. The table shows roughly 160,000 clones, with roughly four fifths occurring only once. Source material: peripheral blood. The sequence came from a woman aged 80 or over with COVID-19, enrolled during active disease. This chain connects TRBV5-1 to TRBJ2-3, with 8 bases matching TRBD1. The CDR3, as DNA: TGCGCCAGCAGCTTGAACGACAGGGGTTTAGGCACAGATACGCAGTATTTT. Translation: CASSLNDRGLGTDTQYF.